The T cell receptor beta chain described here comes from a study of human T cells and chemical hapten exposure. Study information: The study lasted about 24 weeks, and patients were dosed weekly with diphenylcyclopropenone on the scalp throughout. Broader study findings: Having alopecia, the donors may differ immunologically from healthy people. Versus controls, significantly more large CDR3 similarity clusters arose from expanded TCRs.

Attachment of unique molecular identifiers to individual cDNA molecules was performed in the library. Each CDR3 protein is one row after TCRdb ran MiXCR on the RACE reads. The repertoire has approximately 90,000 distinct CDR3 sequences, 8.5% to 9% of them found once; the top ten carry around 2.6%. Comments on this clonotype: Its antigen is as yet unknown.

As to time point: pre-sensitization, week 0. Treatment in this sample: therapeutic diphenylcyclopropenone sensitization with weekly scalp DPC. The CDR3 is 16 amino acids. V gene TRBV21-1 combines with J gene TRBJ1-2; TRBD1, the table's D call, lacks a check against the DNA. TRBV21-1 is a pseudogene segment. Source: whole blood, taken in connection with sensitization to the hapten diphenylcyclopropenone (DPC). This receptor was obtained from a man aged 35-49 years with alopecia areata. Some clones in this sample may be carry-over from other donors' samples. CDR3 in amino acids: CASSKVGLIQGRGYTF. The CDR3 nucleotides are TGTGCCAGCAGCAAAGTGGGGCTTATACAGGGAAGGGGCTACACCTTC.